This T cell receptor beta chain came from a study of blood T cell repertoires in COVID-19. Study-wide background: Material from acute and convalescent COVID-19 was sourced from the United States, Italy and Spain. From T cells, B-cell-depleted T cells, or PBMCs came the material, which was cDNA or gDNA.

Per the study methods: Amplification with reference gene primers provided the estimates of nucleated cell counts. Repertoires were generated with immunoSEQ multiplex PCR, while TCRdb's copy carries only in-frame clones and drops some. The DNA was the basis for D and trimming; V, J and clone size are from that table. The table records roughly 50,000 clones, around 86% of them present only once. Per germline, CDR1 LGHDT and CDR2 YNNKEL (reference sequence). The CDR3 is 15 amino acids. V lost 1 base and J lost 4, with 11 bases in between. The material sequenced was peripheral blood. The chain carries TRBV3-1 (or the pseudogene TRBV3-2) and TRBJ2-1, with D possibly TRBD2 on 6 matching bases. The TCR originated in a woman aged 60-75 years with acute or convalescent COVID-19. CDR3 residues: CASSQVRTTYNEQFF. The CDR3, as DNA: TGTGCCAGCAGCCAAGTGCGGACTACGTACAATGAGCAGTTCTTC.